Listed below are T cell receptor beta chains from one sample, sequenced in a study of OX40 agonist ivuxolimab in advanced cancers. TCRdb keeps only in-frame clones here, not all; method: immunoSEQ multiplex PCR. The sample shows about 46,000 clones, 70% to 90% of them seen only once. The sample consisted of CD4+ or CD8+ T cells sorted from blood, taken in a trial of the OX40 agonist ivuxolimab. These receptors came from an adult with an advanced solid tumor such as melanoma, head and neck, liver or kidney cancer. Each CDR3 is given with its conserved first and last residue. The order of the fields is V gene, D gene, clone size, J gene, CDR3 DNA, CDR3 protein. A D gene is named only where the DNA matches it firmly. Clone size is not always given. Where it is, it says once, few, many or a class for expanded clones.

TRBV2	.	.	TRBJ2-4	TGTGCCAGCAGAGAGTCTGAGGGACCTTTTATTCAGTACTTC	CASRESEGPFIQYF
TRBV15	.	.	TRBJ1-5	TGTGCCACCAGCAGCCCCGTGGGGGCTAGTAGCAATCAGCCCCAGCATTTT	CATSSPVGASSNQPQHF
TRBV2	TRBD1	.	TRBJ1-4	TGTGCCAGCAACGTTTGGGGACAGGGTAATGAAAAACTGTTTTTT	CASNVWGQGNEKLFF
TRBV6-5	.	.	TRBJ1-2	TGTGCCAGCAGCCTGACAGCTAACTATGGCTACACCTTC	CASSLTANYGYTF
TRBV11-1	.	.	TRBJ2-2	TGTGCCAGCAGCTTAGTAGGAGTTTCCGGGGAGCTGTTTTTT	CASSLVGVSGELFF
TRBV27	.	.	TRBJ1-1	TGTGCCAGCCGAACCCTAGACGGGGAGACTGAAGCTTTCTTT	CASRTLDGETEAFF
TRBV27	TRBD2	.	TRBJ2-1	TGTGCCAGCAGTTTGGGACTAGCGTCCGATGAGCAGTTCTTC	CASSLGLASDEQFF
TRBV2	TRBD1	few	TRBJ1-2	TGTGCCAGCAGAGGGGACAGGAAATATGGCTACACCTTC	CASRGDRKYGYTF
TRBV5-4	TRBD1	.	TRBJ1-1	TGTGCCAGCAGCATAGTAGACAGGGTCACTGAAGCTTTCTTT	CASSIVDRVTEAFF
TRBV5-4	TRBD1	.	TRBJ1-2	TGTGCCAGCAGCTTGGGGGACAGACCATATGGCTACACCTTC	CASSLGDRPYGYTF
TRBV28	.	.	TRBJ2-4	TGTGCCAGCAGTTTCGGCAGGGCGGGCAAAAACATTCAGTACTTC	CASSFGRAGKNIQYF
TRBV19	.	.	TRBJ1-5	TGTGCCAGTAGTACACAGGTACATAAGCAGCCCCAGCATTTT	CASSTQVHKQPQHF
TRBV2	TRBD1	.	TRBJ2-6	TGTGCCAGGGAGACAGGGGCCTCCTCTGGGGCCAACGTCCTGACTTTC	CARETGASSGANVLTF
TRBV5-1	.	.	TRBJ1-2	TGTGCCAGCAGCGTGGGACTCGCTGGCTACACCTTC	CASSVGLAGYTF
TRBV6-1	.	.	TRBJ1-4	TGTGCCAGCAGTGAAGCGCTGAAGGAAAAACTGTTTTTT	CASSEALKEKLFF
TRBV29-1	TRBD1	.	TRBJ1-2	TGCAGCGTCGTAACAGGGGGACTGGGTTATGGCTACACCTTC	CSVVTGGLGYGYTF
TRBV6-6	TRBD1	few	TRBJ1-6	TGTGCCAGCAGACTACTCGACAGGGAGTCACCCCTCCACTTT	CASRLLDRESPLHF
TRBV9	TRBD2	.	TRBJ2-1	TGTGCCAGCAGCGTAGAACTAGCGGGCTACAATGAGCAGTTCTTC	CASSVELAGYNEQFF
TRBV19	.	.	TRBJ2-3	TGTGCCAGTAGTGCCCGGGACGATGCAGATACGCAGTATTTT	CASSARDDADTQYF
TRBV18	TRBD1	.	TRBJ2-3	TGTGCCAGCTCACCACCGACAGGGGACGATACGCAGTATTTT	CASSPPTGDDTQYF
TRBV7-9	.	.	TRBJ2-2	TGTGCCAGCAGCCCCGACTACGACACCGGGGAGCTGTTTTTT	CASSPDYDTGELFF
TRBV27	.	once	TRBJ2-5	TGTGCCAGCAGCTTCTCAAGTAGGGGGGCGCAAGGACCACAAGAGACCCAGTACTTC	CASSFSSRGAQGPQETQYF
TRBV28	.	few	TRBJ2-7	TGTGCCAGCAGTTTGGGACGAGCCTACGAGCAGTACTTC	CASSLGRAYEQYF
TRBV7-3	.	.	TRBJ2-5	TGTGCCAGCAGCAACGGACGGGGAGAGACCCAGTACTTC	CASSNGRGETQYF
TRBV5-4	.	.	TRBJ2-7	TGTGCCAGCAGCTTGGGGGGTCAGGCCCACTACGAGCAGTACTTC	CASSLGGQAHYEQYF
TRBV14	.	.	TRBJ2-7	TGTGCCAGCAGCCAAGATCTCGCGGGACGGGGAATGAAGCAGTACTTC	CASSQDLAGRGMKQYF
TRBV5-1	TRBD1	.	TRBJ2-7	TGCGCCAGCAGCTTGGAGTCAGGGGGTAAACCTACGAAGCAGTACTTC	CASSLESGGKPTKQYF
TRBV7-9	TRBD2	.	TRBJ2-1	TGTGCCAGCAGCTTAGCCGGACTAGCGGGCATCCACAATGAGCAGTTCTTC	CASSLAGLAGIHNEQFF
TRBV5-1	TRBD1	.	TRBJ2-5	TGCGCCAGCAGCTTGACACGACAGGGTCGAGAGACCCAGTACTTC	CASSLTRQGRETQYF
TRBV14	.	once	TRBJ2-1	TGTGCCAGCAGCGGTGGGAGCCATGAGCAGTTCTTC	CASSGGSHEQFF
TRBV11-2	.	.	TRBJ1-2	TGTGCCAGCAGCACCAGTCCGGGAGTGAGCTACACCTTC	CASSTSPGVSYTF
TRBV19	.	.	TRBJ2-1	TGTGCCAGCACTCCCAACTTTGGCATGAATGAGCAGTTCTTC	CASTPNFGMNEQFF
TRBV10-1	.	.	TRBJ1-6	TGCGCCAGCAGGGAGACAGCGAGTTCACCCCTCCACTTT	CASRETASSPLHF
TRBV5-1	.	.	TRBJ1-6	TGCGCCAGCAGCTCGATGGCCGCCAGGGACTCACCCCTCCACTTT	CASSSMAARDSPLHF
TRBV14	.	.	TRBJ2-3	TGTGCCAGCAGCCAAGACCCCCGGACACTTCCGACAGATACGCAGTATTTT	CASSQDPRTLPTDTQYF
TRBV28	.	.	TRBJ2-7	TGTGCCAGCAGTTCAGGATTTACGCAGCAGTACTTC	CASSSGFTQQYF
TRBV5-4	TRBD2	.	TRBJ2-1	TGTGCCAGCAGCTCGAGCGGGAGGGCCTTGGGTGAGCAGTTCTTC	CASSSSGRALGEQFF
TRBV5-1	.	.	TRBJ2-4	TGCGCCAGCAGCATTACCGGGGCAGCAGGCAAAAACATTCAGTACTTC	CASSITGAAGKNIQYF
TRBV27	.	.	TRBJ1-1	TGTGCCAGCAGTGGATACACTGAAGCTTTCTTT	CASSGYTEAFF
TRBV28	.	.	TRBJ1-1	TGTGCCAGCAGTCCCTCCGCCGGGGGAGCTTTCTTT	CASSPSAGGAFF
TRBV6-1	.	.	TRBJ2-5	TGTGCCAGCTTTCGGACTTTCCCCTTCCAAGAGACCCAGTACTTC	CASFRTFPFQETQYF
TRBV5-6	TRBD2	.	TRBJ2-1	TGTGCCAGCAGCTTGGTCTCGCTAGCGGGTTCCTACAATGAGCAGTTCTTC	CASSLVSLAGSYNEQFF
TRBV28	.	few	TRBJ1-4	TGTGCCAGCACCACCGGGGGGGCAACTAATGAAAAACTGTTTTTT	CASTTGGATNEKLFF
TRBV15	.	.	TRBJ1-4	TGTGCCACCAGCATGGGGGAGGACAGAGCCTCTTTTGCAACTAATGAAAAACTGTTTTTT	CATSMGEDRASFATNEKLFF
TRBV29-1	TRBD1	.	TRBJ2-3	TGCAGCGTGGGACAGACTAGCACAGATACGCAGTATTTT	CSVGQTSTDTQYF
TRBV29-1	.	.	TRBJ2-5	TGCAGCGTTGTTGGGGCAGCGGCCCAAGAGACCCAGTACTTC	CSVVGAAAQETQYF
TRBV7-9	.	.	TRBJ2-6	TGTGCCAGCAGCTCTAAGCGAGGGGCCCCTCAAGTCGGGGCCAACGTCCTGACTTTC	CASSSKRGAPQVGANVLTF